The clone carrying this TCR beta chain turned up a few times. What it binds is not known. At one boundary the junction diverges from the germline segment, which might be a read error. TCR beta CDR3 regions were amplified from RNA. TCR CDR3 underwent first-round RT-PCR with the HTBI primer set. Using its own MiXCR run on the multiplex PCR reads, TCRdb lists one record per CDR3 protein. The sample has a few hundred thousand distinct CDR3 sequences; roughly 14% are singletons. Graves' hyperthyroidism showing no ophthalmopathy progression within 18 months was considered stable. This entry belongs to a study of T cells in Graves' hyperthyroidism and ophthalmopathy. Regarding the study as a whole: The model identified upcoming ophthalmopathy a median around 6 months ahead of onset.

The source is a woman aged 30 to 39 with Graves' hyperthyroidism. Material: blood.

The CDR3 nucleotides read TGTGCCAGCAGTAAAGCCCGACTAGCGGGAGAGTTGGATACGCAGTATTTT. Protein: CASSKARLAGELDTQYF. J is TRBJ2-3 and V is TRBV6-1; 12 bases align to TRBD2. Per germline, CDR1 MNHNS and CDR2 SASEGT. This CDR3 region has 17 residues.